This T cell receptor beta chain was captured by sequencing in a study of blood T cell repertoires in COVID-19. This CDR3 comprises 15 residues. The ends were cut back, 3 bases at V and 1 base at J, with 9 bases in the middle. CDR1 is SGHTA and CDR2 is FQGNSA in the germline V gene. Some clones are missing from TCRdb's copy, which holds only in-frame ones; the method was immunoSEQ multiplex PCR. The table includes under 150,000 clones, roughly 80% detected once. Sequenced material: PBMCs or T cells enriched from blood (not recorded which). The TCR was taken from a man aged 35 to 55 with acute COVID-19. The gene calls are TRBV7-2 and TRBJ2-2; no definite D call. CDR3 DNA sequence: TGTGCCAGCAGCTTCCGAACGGGGAACACCGGGGAGCTGTTTTTT. This codes for CASSFRTGNTGELFF.